This T cell receptor beta chain was recovered during a study of T cell clones after liver transplantation (dated by TCRdb to about 2019). Background for the entire study: The samples were obtained from ITN030ST, a randomized trial that attempted immunosuppression withdrawal within 2 years after liver transplantation. Donor-reactive T cell clones were identified by TCRbeta sequencing following a pre-transplant mixed lymphocyte reaction and were subsequently tracked in post-transplant blood. Third party-reactive TCRbeta sequences were also identified from pre-transplant MLRs to serve as an antigen-independent comparator for donor-reactive sequences. Of the eight recipients, a few were HCV-positive, while the remaining recipients had been transplanted for non-autoimmune, non-viral indications. The subjects received no induction therapy and were kept on standard immunosuppression until randomization at 12-24 months post-transplant. Tolerance was defined as complete immunosuppression withdrawal for at least one year with no rise in liver enzymes beyond twice the upper limit of normal. Blood samples were collected pre-transplant, pre-randomization before withdrawal, and post-randomization after either complete withdrawal or failed withdrawal. The studied cohort comprised 8 liver transplant recipients, 3 classified as tolerant and 5 as non-tolerant.

Thawed unstimulated PBMCs were stained for CD3, CD4 and CD8 and FACS-sorted into CD3+CD4+ and CD3+CD8+ populations. All 8 studied subjects were randomized to immunosuppression withdrawal. Genomic DNA was isolated with the Qiagen DNeasy Blood and Tissue Kit. What the research found in general, with its limitations: When repertoire turnover was accounted for, significantly reduced detection of donor-reactive sequences was found in 7 of 8 subjects for CD4 and in 8 of 8 subjects for CD8. Low numbers of available donor cells limited the measurable donor-reactive repertoire in two subjects. Conclusions were preliminary, limited by small, heterogeneous patient numbers and non-standardized post-transplant time points. In 5 of 8 subjects, circulating donor-reactive CD4 TCRbeta sequences decreased significantly after transplant, regardless of tolerance or HCV status. Donor-reactive sequences decreased more than third party-reactive sequences, which suggests partial antigen-specific deletion that was not related to withdrawal success. Because allograft tissue specimens were not available, migration of donor-reactive T cells into the graft, rather than deletion, may have occurred.

About this clone itself: It has no known antigen specificity. The sample holds no much larger clone one base away, and base qualities are not on file.

V loses 2 bases, J loses 0 bases, and the germline ends lie 14 bases apart. The germline V gene encodes CDR1 SGDLS and CDR2 YYNGEE. Counted from cysteine to phenylalanine, this CDR3 has 16 amino acids. Only the CDR3 portion is preserved as DNA: 48 bases, with reading frame beginning at the first base. High-throughput TCRbeta CDR3 sequencing of frozen genomic DNA was performed by immunoSEQ, with PCR amplification, mapping, bias correction and internal controls included. The authors' analysis ran thus. Only productive rearrangements were retained, and each unique TCRbeta sequence was defined by its CDR3 nucleotide sequence together with its V and J gene. Donor-reactive sequences required at least 5-fold expansion in CFSE-low cells versus unstimulated pre-transplant cells and at least 0.01% frequency. Minimum frequency thresholds were set for each subject on the basis of the unstimulated sample with the lowest template count, so that a detection power of at least 90% was ensured. Jensen-Shannon divergence between the top 1000 TCRbeta sequences post-transplant and pre-transplant was used to measure repertoire turnover. Two-sided Fisher's exact tests were used to test for changes in the detection of donor-reactive sequences. TCRdb holds this immuneACCESS table with in-frame rearrangements only. Some clones are missing; in checked studies, unresolved V genes explain under half, and the rest has no known cause. V and J calls and clone size are copied from that table; D and trimming were computed from the DNA. This sample comprises around 110,000 clones, 75% to 95% of them detected only once. The top ten constitute 0.65% to 0.85% of the sample.

The sequence was obtained from a human patient who received a liver transplant. Because of the transplant, the T cells may be the graft donor's rather than the patient's own. Sequenced here: CD4+ T cells from blood, sampled 12 months after liver transplant. The sequence links TRBV9 to TRBJ2-5; the D gene is possibly TRBD1 or TRBD2, each agreeing over 5 bases. The CDR3: CASSVGTGRDQETQYF. The DNA sequence is TGTGCCAGCAGCGTCGGGACGGGGCGGGACCAAGAGACCCAGTACTTC.